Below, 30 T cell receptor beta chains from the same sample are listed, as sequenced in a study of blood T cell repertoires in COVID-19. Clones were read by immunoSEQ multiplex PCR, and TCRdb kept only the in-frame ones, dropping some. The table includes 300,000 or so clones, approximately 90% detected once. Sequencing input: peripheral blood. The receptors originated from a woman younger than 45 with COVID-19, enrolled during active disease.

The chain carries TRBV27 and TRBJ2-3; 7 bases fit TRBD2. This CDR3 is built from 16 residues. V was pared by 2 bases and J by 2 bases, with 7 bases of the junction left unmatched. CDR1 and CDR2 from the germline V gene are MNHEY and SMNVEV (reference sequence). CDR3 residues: CASSLLGLAATDTQYF. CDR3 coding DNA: TGTGCCAGCAGTTTACTCGGGCTAGCGGCCACAGATACGCAGTATTTT.

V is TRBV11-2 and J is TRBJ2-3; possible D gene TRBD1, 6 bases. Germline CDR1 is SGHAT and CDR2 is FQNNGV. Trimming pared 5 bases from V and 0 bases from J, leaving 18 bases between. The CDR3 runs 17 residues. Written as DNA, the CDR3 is TGTGCCAGCAGCCGGACAGTCCCCAGGGGAAGCACAGATACGCAGTATTTT. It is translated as CASSRTVPRGSTDTQYF.

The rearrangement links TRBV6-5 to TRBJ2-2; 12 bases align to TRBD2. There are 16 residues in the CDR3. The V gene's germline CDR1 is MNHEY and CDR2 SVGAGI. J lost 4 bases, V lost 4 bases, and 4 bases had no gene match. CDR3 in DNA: TGTGCCAGCAGTTCCCCTAGCGGGAGGGGCACCGGGGAGCTGTTTTTT. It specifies CASSSPSGRGTGELFF.

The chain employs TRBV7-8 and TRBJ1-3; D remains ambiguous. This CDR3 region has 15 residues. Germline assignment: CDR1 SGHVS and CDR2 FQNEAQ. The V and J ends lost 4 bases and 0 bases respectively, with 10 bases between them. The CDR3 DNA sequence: TGTGCCAGCAGCTCTACTGCCTCCTCTGGAAACACCATATATTTT. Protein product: CASSSTASSGNTIYF.

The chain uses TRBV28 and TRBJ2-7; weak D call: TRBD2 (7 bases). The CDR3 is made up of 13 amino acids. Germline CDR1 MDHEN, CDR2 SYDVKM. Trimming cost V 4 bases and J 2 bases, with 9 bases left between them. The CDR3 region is CASSWEGAYEQYF. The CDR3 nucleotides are TGTGCCAGCAGTTGGGAGGGGGCCTACGAGCAGTACTTC.

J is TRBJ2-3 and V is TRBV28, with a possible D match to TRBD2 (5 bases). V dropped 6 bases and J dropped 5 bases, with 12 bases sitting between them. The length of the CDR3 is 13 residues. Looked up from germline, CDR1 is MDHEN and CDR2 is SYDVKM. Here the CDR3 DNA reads TGTGCCAGCAGCTACGGGGTCAAAGATACGCAGTATTTT. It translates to CASSYGVKDTQYF.

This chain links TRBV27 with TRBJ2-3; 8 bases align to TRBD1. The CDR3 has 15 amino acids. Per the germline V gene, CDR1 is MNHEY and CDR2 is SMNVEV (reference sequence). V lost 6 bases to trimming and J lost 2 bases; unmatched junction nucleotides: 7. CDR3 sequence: CASRFRGRVTDTQYF. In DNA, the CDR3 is TGTGCCAGCAGATTCAGGGGGCGGGTCACAGATACGCAGTATTTT.

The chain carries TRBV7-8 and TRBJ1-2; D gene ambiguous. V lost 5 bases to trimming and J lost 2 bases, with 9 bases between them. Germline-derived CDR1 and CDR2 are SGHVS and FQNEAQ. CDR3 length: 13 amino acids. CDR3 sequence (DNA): TGTGCCAGCAGCATTACGGGGAACTATGGCTACACCTTC. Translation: CASSITGNYGYTF.

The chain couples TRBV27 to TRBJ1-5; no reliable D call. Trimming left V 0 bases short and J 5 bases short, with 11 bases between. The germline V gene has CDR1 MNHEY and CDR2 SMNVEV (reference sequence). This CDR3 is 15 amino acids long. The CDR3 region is CASSLSNSGDQPQHF. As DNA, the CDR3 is TGTGCCAGCAGTTTATCGAACAGCGGCGATCAGCCCCAGCATTTT.

CDR3 sequence (DNA): TGTGCCAGCAGCCAAGATGTTCTAGCGGGAGTCCGGGAGCTGTTTTTT. It specifies CASSQDVLAGVRELFF. The chain uses TRBV3-1 (or the pseudogene TRBV3-2) and TRBJ2-2; TRBD2 agrees at 10 bases. CDR1 is LGHDT and CDR2 is YNNKEL in the germline V gene (reference sequence). This CDR3 region has 16 residues. J lost 9 bases, V lost 0 bases, and 7 bases had no gene match.

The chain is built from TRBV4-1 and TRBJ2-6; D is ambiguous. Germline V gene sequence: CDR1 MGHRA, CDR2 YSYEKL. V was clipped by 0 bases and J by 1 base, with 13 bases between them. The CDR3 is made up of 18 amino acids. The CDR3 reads CASSQETSPRSGANVLTF. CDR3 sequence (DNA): TGCGCCAGCAGCCAAGAGACTTCGCCCCGTTCTGGGGCCAACGTCCTGACTTTC.

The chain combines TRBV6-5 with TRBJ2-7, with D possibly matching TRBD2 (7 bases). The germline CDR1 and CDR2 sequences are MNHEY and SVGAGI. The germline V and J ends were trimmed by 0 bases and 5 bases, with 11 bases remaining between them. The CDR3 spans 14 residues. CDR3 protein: CASSYSRGGNEQYF. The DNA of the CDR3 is TGTGCCAGCAGTTACTCAAGGGGGGGGAACGAGCAGTACTTC.

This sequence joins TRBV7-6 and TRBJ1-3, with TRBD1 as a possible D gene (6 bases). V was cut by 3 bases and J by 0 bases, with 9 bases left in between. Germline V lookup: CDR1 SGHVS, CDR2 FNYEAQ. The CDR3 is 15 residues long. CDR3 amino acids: CASSFDRNSGNTIYF. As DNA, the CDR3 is TGTGCCAGCAGCTTCGACAGGAACTCTGGAAACACCATATATTTT.

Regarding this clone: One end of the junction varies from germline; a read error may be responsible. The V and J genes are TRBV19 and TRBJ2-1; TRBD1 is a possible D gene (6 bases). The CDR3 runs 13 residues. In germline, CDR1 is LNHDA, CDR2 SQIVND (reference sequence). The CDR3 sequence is CATSSGAYNEQFF. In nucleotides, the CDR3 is TGTGCCACCTCATCAGGGGCCTATAATGAGCAGTTCTTC. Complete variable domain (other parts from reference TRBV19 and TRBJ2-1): DGGITQSPKYLFRKEGQNVTLSCEQNLNHDAMYWYRQDPGQGLRLIYYSQIVNDFQKGDIAEGYSVSREKKESFPLTVTSAQKNPTAFYLCATSSGAYNEQFFGPGTRLTVL.

CDR3 nucleotides: TGCGCCAGCAGCCGAAACGACAGAGACAGCTACGAGCAGTACTTC. Translated: CASSRNDRDSYEQYF. The rearrangement links TRBV4-1 to TRBJ2-7; D is perhaps TRBD1 (5 bases). Germline V gene data show CDR1 as MGHRA and CDR2 as YSYEKL. Trimming left V 4 bases short and J 3 bases short, with 16 bases between. The CDR3 contains 15 residues.

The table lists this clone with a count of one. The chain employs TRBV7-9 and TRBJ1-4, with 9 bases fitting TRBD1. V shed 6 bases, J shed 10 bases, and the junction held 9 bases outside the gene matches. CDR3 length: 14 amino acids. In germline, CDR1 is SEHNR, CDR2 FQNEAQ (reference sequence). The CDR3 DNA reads TGTGCCAGCAGGTCCCGGGACAGGGAGGGAAAACTGTTTTTT. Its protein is CASRSRDREGKLFF.

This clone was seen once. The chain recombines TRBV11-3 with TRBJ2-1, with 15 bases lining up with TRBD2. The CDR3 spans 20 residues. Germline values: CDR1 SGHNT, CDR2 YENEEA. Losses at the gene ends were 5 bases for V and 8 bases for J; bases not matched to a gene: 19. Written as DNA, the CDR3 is TGTGCCAGCAGCCCGGGCGGACTAGCGGGAGGGCCAATAGAAAACGATGAGCAGTTCTTC. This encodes CASSPGGLAGGPIENDEQFF.

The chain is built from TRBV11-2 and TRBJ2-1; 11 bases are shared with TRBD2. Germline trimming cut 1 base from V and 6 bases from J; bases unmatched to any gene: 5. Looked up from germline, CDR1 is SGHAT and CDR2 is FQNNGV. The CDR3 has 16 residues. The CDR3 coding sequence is TGTGCCAGCAGCTTAGCCACTAGCGGGAGTGTCAATGAGCAGTTCTTC. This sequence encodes CASSLATSGSVNEQFF.

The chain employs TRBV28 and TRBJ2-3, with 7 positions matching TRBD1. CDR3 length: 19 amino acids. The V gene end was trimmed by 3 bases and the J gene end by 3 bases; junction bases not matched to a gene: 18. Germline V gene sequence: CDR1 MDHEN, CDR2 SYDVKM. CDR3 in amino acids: CASSFFRTGTLRNTDTQYF. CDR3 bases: TGTGCCAGCAGTTTCTTCAGGACAGGTACTCTGAGAAATACAGATACGCAGTATTTT.

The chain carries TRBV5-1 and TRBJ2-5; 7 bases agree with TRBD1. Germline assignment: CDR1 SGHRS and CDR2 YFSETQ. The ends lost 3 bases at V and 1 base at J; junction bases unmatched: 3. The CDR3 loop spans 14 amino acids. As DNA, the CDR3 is TGCGCCAGCAGCTCGGGACAGTTCCAAGAGACCCAGTACTTC. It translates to CASSSGQFQETQYF.

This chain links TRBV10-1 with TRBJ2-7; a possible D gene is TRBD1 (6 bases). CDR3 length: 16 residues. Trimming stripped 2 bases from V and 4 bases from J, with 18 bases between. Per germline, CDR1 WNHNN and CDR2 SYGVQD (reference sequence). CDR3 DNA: TGCGCCAGCAGTGAGCGCGCCAGGGGTTACCGTTACGAGCAGTACTTC. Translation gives CASSERARGYRYEQYF.

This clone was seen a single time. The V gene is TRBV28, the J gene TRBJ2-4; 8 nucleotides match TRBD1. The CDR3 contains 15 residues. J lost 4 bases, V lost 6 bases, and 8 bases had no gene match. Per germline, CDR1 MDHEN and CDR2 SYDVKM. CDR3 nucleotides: TGTGCCAGCAGGTCCAGGGGGCAGGGGAAAAACATTCAGTACTTC. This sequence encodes CASRSRGQGKNIQYF.

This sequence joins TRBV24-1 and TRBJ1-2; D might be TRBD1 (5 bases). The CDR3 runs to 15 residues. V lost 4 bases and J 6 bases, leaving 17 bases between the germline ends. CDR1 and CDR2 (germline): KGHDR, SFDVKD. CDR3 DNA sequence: TGTGCCACCAGTGACCCAGGGAGGCCTCAGGATGGCTACACCTTC. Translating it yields CATSDPGRPQDGYTF.

The CDR3 sequence is CATSRGGGSPGNTIYF. The CDR3 bases are TGTGCCACCAGCAGAGGGGGGGGCAGCCCTGGAAACACCATATATTTT. This chain joins TRBV15 and TRBJ1-3; a possible D gene is TRBD1 (6 bases). This CDR3 spans 16 amino acids. The V end was cut by 1 base, the J end by 2 bases, with 12 bases between. Germline V gene sequence: CDR1 LNHNV, CDR2 YYDKDF (reference sequence). The full variable domain, with the rest looked up from reference TRBV15 and TRBJ1-3, is DAMVIQNPRYQVTQFGKPVTLSCSQTLNHNVMYWYQQKSSQAPKLLFHYYDKDFNNEADTPDNFQSRRPNTSFCFLDIRSPGLGDTAMYLCATSRGGGSPGNTIYFGEGSWLTVV.

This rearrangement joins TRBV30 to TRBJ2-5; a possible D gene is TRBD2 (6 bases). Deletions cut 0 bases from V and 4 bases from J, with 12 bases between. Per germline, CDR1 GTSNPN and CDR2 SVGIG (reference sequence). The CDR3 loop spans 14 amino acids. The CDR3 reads CAWSVVGSGETQYF. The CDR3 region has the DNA TGTGCCTGGAGTGTTGTCGGGAGTGGAGAGACCCAGTACTTC.

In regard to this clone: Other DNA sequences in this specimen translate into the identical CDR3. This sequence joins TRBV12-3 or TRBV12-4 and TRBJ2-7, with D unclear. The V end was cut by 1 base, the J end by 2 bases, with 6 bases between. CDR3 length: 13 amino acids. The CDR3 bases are TGTGCCAGCAGTTTAGACAGAGCCTACGAGCAGTACTTC. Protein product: CASSLDRAYEQYF.

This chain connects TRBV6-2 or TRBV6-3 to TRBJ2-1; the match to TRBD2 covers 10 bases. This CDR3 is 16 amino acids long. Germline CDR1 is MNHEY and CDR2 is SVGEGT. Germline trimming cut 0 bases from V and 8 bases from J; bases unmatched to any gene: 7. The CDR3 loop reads CASSYSASGSVDEQFF. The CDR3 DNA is TGTGCCAGCAGTTACTCGGCTAGCGGGAGCGTGGATGAGCAGTTCTTC.

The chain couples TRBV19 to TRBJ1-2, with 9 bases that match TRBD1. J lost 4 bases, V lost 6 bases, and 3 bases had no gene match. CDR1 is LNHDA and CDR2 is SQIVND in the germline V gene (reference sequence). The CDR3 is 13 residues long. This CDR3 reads CASRGTGSYGYTF. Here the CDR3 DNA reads TGTGCCAGTAGGGGGACAGGGAGCTATGGCTACACCTTC. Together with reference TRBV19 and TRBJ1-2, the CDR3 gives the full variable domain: DGGITQSPKYLFRKEGQNVTLSCEQNLNHDAMYWYRQDPGQGLRLIYYSQIVNDFQKGDIAEGYSVSREKKESFPLTVTSAQKNPTAFYLCASRGTGSYGYTFGSGTRLTVV.

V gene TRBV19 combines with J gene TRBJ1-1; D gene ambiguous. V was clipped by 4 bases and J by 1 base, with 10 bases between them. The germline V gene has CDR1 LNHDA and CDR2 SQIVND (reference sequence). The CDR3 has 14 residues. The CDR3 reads CASSTPRQNTEAFF. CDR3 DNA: TGTGCCAGTAGTACACCCCGACAGAACACTGAAGCTTTCTTT.

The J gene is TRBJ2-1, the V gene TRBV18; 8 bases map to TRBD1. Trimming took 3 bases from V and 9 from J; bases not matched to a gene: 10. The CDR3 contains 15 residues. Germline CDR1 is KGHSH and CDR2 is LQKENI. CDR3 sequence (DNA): TGTGCCAGCTCACCGCTTGGACAGGGAACGGGTGAGCAGTTCTTC. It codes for CASSPLGQGTGEQFF.